Listed here is a single TCR beta chain. The antigen this receptor binds is unknown. Within one base of it there is no much larger clone, and no base qualities were kept. These data belong to a study of cytomegalovirus exposure and HLA in healthy donors (dated by TCRdb to 2016 to 2017). As for the study more broadly: An earlier analysis of 587 of the donors reported 250 to 300 Gb of sequence data and around 120 million unique TCR beta sequences from 150 million to 200 million T cells. Rather than drawing on any new phenotypic data, the later analysis identified candidate immune exposures from TCR beta sequences and the way those sequences occurred across donors. In a later analysis, previously published TCR beta repertoires from 666 donors were re-analyzed and high-resolution HLA genotyping was added so that TCR occurrence patterns could be studied. About 300 gigabases of sequencing data and some 85 million unique TCR sequences were included in an early release covering roughly 600 HLA-typed donors. All discovery cohort repertoires had been generated using a single sequencing platform. The number of typed donors differed by locus: about 629-630 for A, B, C, DRB1 and DQB1; 500 to 550 for DQA1; roughly 600 for DPA1; and around 490 for DPB1. Genome-wide SNP genotypes for about 60% of the 666 donors were used in a later genetic analysis, which treated that subset as a discovery cohort. Donor age, sex, ethnicity and CMV serostatus were compiled alongside the repertoire data. HLA typing covered class I and class II loci at four-digit resolution. The study combined high-throughput TCR immunosequencing, statistical association of individual TCRs with disease status, and machine learning to predict cytomegalovirus infection status. An earlier analysis of 587 of the donors applied high-throughput TCR beta sequencing to assess whether each TCR beta V gene segment acted as functional or pseudogenic. Using immunosequencing, the study profiled T cell repertoires from 666 subjects and related those repertoires to cytomegalovirus serostatus. The study aimed to test whether cataloging public T cell receptors could reveal signatures of past pathogen exposure. Because of strong linkage in the cohort, four to six DR-DQ haplotypes were treated as single units for association and clustering. A separate validation cohort of 100 to 150 different subjects was used in addition to the approximately 700-subject first cohort. Among some 410 genotyped donors of the cohort, an average of approximately 200,000 unique TCR beta nucleotide sequences was sequenced per donor, of which about 20% were non-productive. The genetic ancestry cluster associated with self-reported Caucasian donors included about four fifths of the roughly 400 genotyped donors.

The library came from the immunoSEQ multiplex PCR assay. A mixture of 60 forward primers for TCR Vbeta segments and 13 reverse primers for TCR Jbeta segments was used in the multiplex PCR. A multiplex PCR assay on genomic DNA amplified the CDR3 region of rearranged TCR beta genes. The Illumina HiSeq System was used to sequence the amplified TCR beta libraries as 87-base-pair reads. As for how the authors treated the data: A later analysis tallied around 87 million unique TCR beta chains across the 700 or so repertoires, and around 12 million of those chains were shared by two or more donors. Raw reads were error-corrected and collapsed into unique sequences with a nearest-neighbor algorithm that merged closely related sequences to remove PCR and sequencing errors. To assign V, D and J gene segments, CDR3 sequences were aligned to IMGT reference sequences. For a sequence to be retained, at least a six-nucleotide match to both a V gene segment and a J gene segment was required. A rearrangement was called productive if the CDR3 had no stop codons and remained in frame with V and J, and every other rearrangement was called non-productive. CDR3 was defined according to IMGT convention as the region running from the second conserved V-encoded cysteine to the conserved J-encoded phenylalanine. The earlier analysis of about 610 of the donors excluded sequences that lacked an unambiguous match to a single V gene segment. In an earlier analysis of about 590 of the donors, a V segment was called functional when productive rearrangements were above 56.7%, and segregating when the standard deviation between donors exceeded 5%. A statistical classification framework was built for diagnosing cytomegalovirus status from the catalog of TCR beta chain sequences. In a later analysis, V and J genes were assigned by comparing TCR nucleotide sequences against IMGT/GENE-DB human TR gene sequences. In a later analysis, CDR3 sequences and most-parsimonious VDJ recombination scenarios were assigned using the TCRdist pipeline. In a later analysis, every TCR beta chain was defined by the combination of its CDR3 amino acid sequence and its V-gene family, and reads without a unique V-gene family were dropped. A later analysis removed roughly 590 highly shared, low-generation-probability nucleotide sequences to deal with suspected cross-contamination and a sequencing artifact. For each public chain, a later analysis derived a clonal expansion index from normalized ranks of inferred template counts within each repertoire. A later analysis computed generation probabilities with a VDJ recombination model fitted to out-of-frame rearrangements, and checked the results against IGoR. Hypergeometric tests were used in a later analysis to score TCR-TCR, TCR-HLA and TCR-CMV co-occurrence, with a repertoire-size bias correction applied to the TCR pairs. False discovery rates were estimated in a later analysis by permuting HLA or CMV assignments 20 times. In a later analysis, co-occurring TCRs were grouped using DBSCAN, with TCRdist sequence similarity added in when clustering inside HLA-allele-positive subsets. Co-occurrence clustering excluded repertoires with fewer than 30,000 or more than 120,000 public chains, plus five with anomalous nucleotide sharing. TCRdb carries this immuneACCESS record with in-frame sequences only. Its versions omit some clonotypes, under half of them owing to an unresolved V gene in the studies checked, with the rest unexplained. V and J calls and clone size come straight from that table; D and trimming were deduced from the DNA. The sample data list under 70,000 clones, and approximately 82% of these were observed just once. About 3.1% of the sample is taken by the ten largest.

The CDR3 spans 13 residues, from the cysteine through the phenylalanine. The CDR3 DNA has 39 bases and is translated from base 1. V lost 6 bases and J lost 4 bases; the stretch between them is 12 bases long. In the germline V gene (reference sequence), CDR1 corresponds to MNHEY and CDR2 to SMNVEV. Results and caveats for the whole study, not just this receptor: In an earlier analysis of around 500 of the donors, most TCR beta V segments appeared in productive rearrangements about 87% or about 30% of the time, broadly matching IMGT annotations. The authors suggested that the approach could potentially be extended to other disease states and immunological phenotypes. Because HLA typing was missing for some donors at each locus, association tests included only the typed subset. A group of highly shared sequence variants was considered likely to be a technical artifact of the sequencing pipeline. Because the 87-base-pair reads could not distinguish some IMGT-functional V segments, including TRBV6-2 and TRBV6-3, those segments were excluded. Specific HLA alleles were associated with 16,951 TCR beta sequences at a false discovery rate of 0.05 in a later analysis. A later genetic analysis reported fewer N-insertions in productive TCRs among donors in an Asian-associated ancestry cluster than the roughly 690-donor mean. Three of the identified cytomegalovirus-associated TCR beta chains were confirmed in vitro to be specific for cytomegalovirus antigens. The classifier was reported to diagnose cytomegalovirus status with high specificity and sensitivity in both the original and validation cohorts. Because counts were too low, 15 or so rarely observed V segments, including chromosome 9 orphons, were excluded from the earlier analysis of 587 of the donors. In this cohort, only TCR beta chains were sequenced, and detectable features were limited by the absence of alpha or paired-chain data. A further reported finding was that TCR beta sequences accurately predicted the HLA-A and HLA-B alleles for most subjects in the first cohort. CMV serostatus was the only immune exposure information available for the cohort. Assigning TCR associations to individual alleles was difficult when HLA alleles, especially DR and DQ, strongly co-occurred. In a later analysis, several top co-occurrence clusters were reported to appear linked to parvovirus B19, influenza, CMV and Epstein-Barr virus. Most TCR sequences were seen in very few donors, while some public TCRs were found in many individuals. Compared with equally common non-associated chains, HLA-associated TCR beta chains in a later analysis were more clonally expanded and had lower generation probabilities. A total of about 180 TCR beta chains were listed by the study as associated with cytomegalovirus. In a later analysis, TCR association rates were found to vary across HLA loci, with the most associated TCRs seen for DRB1 alleles and the fewest for HLA-C alleles. An association between a missense DCLRE1C variant and V-gene and J-gene trimming of TCR beta chains was found in a later genetic analysis and replicated in an independent cohort. Linkage disequilibrium might explain the correlated functional status among segregating V segments, but an unknown experimental factor could not be excluded. The presence/absence analyses assumed that sequencing depth was roughly uniform across donors, and that assumption may not be true. In a later analysis, most CMV-associated TCR beta chains were found to appear HLA-restricted, with HLA associations seemingly driven largely by CMV exposure.

In total, fewer than 750 healthy bone marrow donors made up the cohort. Cohort members were all nominally healthy when sampled, although unrecorded immune exposures were likely present. The donor was CMV seronegative and was included in the group of approximately 350 seronegative cohort members. Every donor gave a peripheral blood sample, and the peripheral blood mononuclear cells from that sample were used for TCR beta sequencing. The Qiagen DNeasy Blood Extraction Kit was used to extract genomic DNA from the blood cell samples. The clonotype originates from a man aged 45-65 years in good health and CMV-seronegative. The sequencing input was PBMCs. The V and J segments used are TRBV27 and TRBJ1-2, and TRBD1 may be the D gene, going by 6 matching bases. The CDR3 here reads CASSSLGAYGYTF. The DNA is TGTGCCAGCAGCTCTCTGGGGGCCTATGGCTACACCTTC.